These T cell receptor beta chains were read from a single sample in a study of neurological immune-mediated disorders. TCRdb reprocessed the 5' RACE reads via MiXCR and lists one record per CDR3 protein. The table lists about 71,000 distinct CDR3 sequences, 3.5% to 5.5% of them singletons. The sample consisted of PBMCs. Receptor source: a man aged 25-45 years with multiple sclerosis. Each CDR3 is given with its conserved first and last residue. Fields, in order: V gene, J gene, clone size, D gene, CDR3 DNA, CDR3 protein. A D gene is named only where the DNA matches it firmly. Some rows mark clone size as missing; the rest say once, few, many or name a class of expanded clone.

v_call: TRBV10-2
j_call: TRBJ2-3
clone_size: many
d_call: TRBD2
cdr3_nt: TGCGCCAGCAAAATGGCGGGGGGGCGCGGCACAGATACGCAGTATTTT
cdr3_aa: CASKMAGGRGTDTQYF

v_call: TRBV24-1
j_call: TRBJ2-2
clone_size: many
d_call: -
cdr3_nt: TGTGCCACCCGACAGTCGAACACCGGGGAGCTGTTTTTT
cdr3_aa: CATRQSNTGELFF

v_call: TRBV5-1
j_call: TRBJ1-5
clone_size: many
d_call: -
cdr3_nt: TGCGCCAGCAGCTTGGATTATGACCGGGGGCAGCCCCAGCATTTT
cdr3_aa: CASSLDYDRGQPQHF

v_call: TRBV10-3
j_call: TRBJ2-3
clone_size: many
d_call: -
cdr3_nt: TGTGCCACCACAGGGTCGGGAGATACGCAGTATTTT
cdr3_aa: CATTGSGDTQYF

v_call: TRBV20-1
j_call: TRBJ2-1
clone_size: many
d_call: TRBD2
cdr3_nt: TGCAGTGCCGGGGGGGCACGGGATGAGCAGTTCTTC
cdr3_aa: CSAGGARDEQFF

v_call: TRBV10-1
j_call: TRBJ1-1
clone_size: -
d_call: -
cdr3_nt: TGCGCCAGCAGTGCGAAGTTAAACACTGAAGCTTTCTTT
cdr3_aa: CASSAKLNTEAFF

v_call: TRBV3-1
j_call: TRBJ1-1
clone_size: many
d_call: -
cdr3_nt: TGTGCCAGCAGCCCCTTCCTAGGTCAGGGTAACACTGAAGCTTTCTTT
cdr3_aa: CASSPFLGQGNTEAFF

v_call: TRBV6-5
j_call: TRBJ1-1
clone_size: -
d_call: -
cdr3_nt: TGTGCCAGCAGGAGGTTGGGCACTGAAGCTTTCTTT
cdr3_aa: CASRRLGTEAFF

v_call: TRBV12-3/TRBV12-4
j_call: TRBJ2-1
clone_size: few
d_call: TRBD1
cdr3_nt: TGTGCCAGCAGTCCCGGGACAGGGAGGAAATATGAGCAGTTCTTC
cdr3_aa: CASSPGTGRKYEQFF

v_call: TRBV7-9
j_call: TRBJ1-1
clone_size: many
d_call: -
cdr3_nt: TGTGCCAGCAGCCCGCACGGACAGATGAACACTGAAGCTTTCTTT
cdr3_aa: CASSPHGQMNTEAFF

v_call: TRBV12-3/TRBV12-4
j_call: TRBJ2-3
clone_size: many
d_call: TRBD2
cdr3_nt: TGTGCCGGCCAAACTAGCGGGGTCGATACGCAGTATTTT
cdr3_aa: CAGQTSGVDTQYF

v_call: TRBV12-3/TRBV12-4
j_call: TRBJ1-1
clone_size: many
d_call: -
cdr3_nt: TGTGCCAGCAGTTTATTTGAGGGGCAAGCTTTCTTT
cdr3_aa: CASSLFEGQAFF

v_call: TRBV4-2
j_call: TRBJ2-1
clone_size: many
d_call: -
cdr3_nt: TGTGCCAGCAGCCAAGGGAGCTCCTACAATGAGCAGTTCTTC
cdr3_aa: CASSQGSSYNEQFF

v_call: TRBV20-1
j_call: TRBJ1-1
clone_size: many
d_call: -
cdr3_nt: TGCAGTGCCCTGAGGGGCGGGGGGAACACTGAAGCTTTCTTT
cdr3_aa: CSALRGGGNTEAFF

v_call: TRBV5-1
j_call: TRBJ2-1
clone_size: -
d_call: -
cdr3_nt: TGCGCCAGCAGCTTTAGGGTGTATGAGCAGTTCTTC
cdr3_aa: CASSFRVYEQFF

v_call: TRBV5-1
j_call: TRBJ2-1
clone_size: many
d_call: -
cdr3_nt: TGCGCCAGCAGCTTGGCCCCCGGGGCTTTGAATGAGCAGTTCTTC
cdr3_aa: CASSLAPGALNEQFF

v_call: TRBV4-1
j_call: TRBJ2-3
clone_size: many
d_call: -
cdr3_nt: TGCGCCAGCAGCCAAGACAGGGAGGCAGATACGCAGTATTTT
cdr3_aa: CASSQDREADTQYF

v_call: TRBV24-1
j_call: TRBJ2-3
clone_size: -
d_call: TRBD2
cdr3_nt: TGTGCCACCAGTGATGCAACTAGCGGGGGACCAGATACGCAGTATTTT
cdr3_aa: CATSDATSGGPDTQYF

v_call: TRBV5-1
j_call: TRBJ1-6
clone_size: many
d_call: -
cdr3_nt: TGCGCCAGCAGCCTCACGGTTAGCTCCTATAATTCACCCCTCCACTTT
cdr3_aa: CASSLTVSSYNSPLHF

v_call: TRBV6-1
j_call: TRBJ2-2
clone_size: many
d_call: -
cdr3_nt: TGTGCCAGCATCCGGAGTCGGGGGTGGGCCGGGGAGCTGTTTTTT
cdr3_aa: CASIRSRGWAGELFF

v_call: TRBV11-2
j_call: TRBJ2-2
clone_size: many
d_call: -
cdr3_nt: TGTGCCGCTGGTCCAGACACCGGGGAGCTGTTTTTT
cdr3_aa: CAAGPDTGELFF

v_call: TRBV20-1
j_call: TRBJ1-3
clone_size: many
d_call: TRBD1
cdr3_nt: TGCAGTGCTCAGACTTGGACAGGGCAAGAGGGTGGAAACACCATATATTTT
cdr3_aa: CSAQTWTGQEGGNTIYF

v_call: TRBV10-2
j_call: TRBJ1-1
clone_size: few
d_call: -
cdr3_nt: TGCGCCAGCGGGGACCGGGACAAGATGGACACCACTGAAGCTTTCTTT
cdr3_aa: CASGDRDKMDTTEAFF

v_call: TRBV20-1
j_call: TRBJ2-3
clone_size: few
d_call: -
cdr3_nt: TGCAGTGCTAGAGATAAGGCTAAGACAGATACGCAGTATTTT
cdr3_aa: CSARDKAKTDTQYF

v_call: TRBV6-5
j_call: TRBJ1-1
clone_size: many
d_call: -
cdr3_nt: TGTGCCAGCAGTTACTCCGGATCGAACACTGAAGCTTTCTTT
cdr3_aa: CASSYSGSNTEAFF

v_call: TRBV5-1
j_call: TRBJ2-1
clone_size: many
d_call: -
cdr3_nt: TGCGCCAGCAGTCTTGCCCCATACAATGAGCAGTTCTTC
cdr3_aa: CASSLAPYNEQFF

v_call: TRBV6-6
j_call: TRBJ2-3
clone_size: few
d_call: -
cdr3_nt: TGTGCCAGCAGTTACTCGAGAAGACCGAGCACAGATACGCAGTATTTT
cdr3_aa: CASSYSRRPSTDTQYF

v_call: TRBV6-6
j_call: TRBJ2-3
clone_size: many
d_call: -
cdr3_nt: TGTGCCAGCAGTTTTACGTCTAGGAACAGCTTAATCACAGATACGCAGTATTTT
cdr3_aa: CASSFTSRNSLITDTQYF

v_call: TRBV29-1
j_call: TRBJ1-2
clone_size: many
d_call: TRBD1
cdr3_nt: TGCAGCGTCGTGGACAGGAGGAACTATGGCTACACCTTC
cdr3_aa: CSVVDRRNYGYTF

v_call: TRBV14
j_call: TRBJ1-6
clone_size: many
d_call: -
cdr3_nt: TGTGCCAGCAGCCCAAGGAGGGGGGTCCCCCTCCACTTT
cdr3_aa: CASSPRRGVPLHF

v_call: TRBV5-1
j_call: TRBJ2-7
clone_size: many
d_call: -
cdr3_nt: TGCGCCAGCAGCTTGGACGGGTCGTCCTACGAGCAGTACTTC
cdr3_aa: CASSLDGSSYEQYF

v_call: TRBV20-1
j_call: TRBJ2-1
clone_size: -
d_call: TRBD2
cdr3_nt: TGCAGTGCTCCCCGTTCTAGCGGGAGGTTTAATGAGCAGTTCTTC
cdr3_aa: CSAPRSSGRFNEQFF

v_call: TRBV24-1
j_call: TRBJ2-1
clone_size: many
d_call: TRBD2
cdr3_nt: TGTGCCACCAGTGACCCCCGGACTAGCGGGAATGAGCAGTTCTTC
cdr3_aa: CATSDPRTSGNEQFF

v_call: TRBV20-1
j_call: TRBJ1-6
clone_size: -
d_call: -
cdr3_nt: TGCAGTGCTAGAGAAACAGCGTCGAGCTCCTATAATTCACCCCTACACTTT
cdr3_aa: CSARETASSSYNSPLHF

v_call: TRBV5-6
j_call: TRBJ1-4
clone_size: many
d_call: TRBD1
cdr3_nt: TGTGCCAGCAGCTCCGGGACAGGGGTCATCGGTGAAAAACTGTTTTTT
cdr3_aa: CASSSGTGVIGEKLFF

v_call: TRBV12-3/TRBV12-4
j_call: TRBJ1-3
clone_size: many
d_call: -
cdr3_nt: TGTGCCAGCAGCCCCGGCCTAGGGCGCGGAAACACCATATATTTT
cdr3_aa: CASSPGLGRGNTIYF

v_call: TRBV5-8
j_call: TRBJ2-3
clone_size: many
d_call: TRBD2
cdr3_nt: TGTGCCAGCAGCTTGGCCGGGGAGGGCTCAGGTACGCAGTATTTT
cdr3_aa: CASSLAGEGSGTQYF

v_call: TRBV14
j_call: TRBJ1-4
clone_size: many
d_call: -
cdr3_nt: TGTGCCAGCTCCGAGCAGCTGGGCCCCAATGAAAAACTGTTTTTT
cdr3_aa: CASSEQLGPNEKLFF

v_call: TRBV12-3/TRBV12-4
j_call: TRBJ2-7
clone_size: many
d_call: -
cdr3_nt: TGTGCCAGCAGTTTGGCCCATCCGAGCTCCTACGAGCAGTACTTC
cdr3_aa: CASSLAHPSSYEQYF

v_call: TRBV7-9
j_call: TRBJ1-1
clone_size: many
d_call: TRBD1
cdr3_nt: TGTGCCAGCAGCTCCAATCCTGGGACAGGGGGGGCTTTCTTT
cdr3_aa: CASSSNPGTGGAFF

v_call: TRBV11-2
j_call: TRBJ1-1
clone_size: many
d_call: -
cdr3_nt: TGTGCCAGCAGCGCCCGGACACTGAACACTGAAGCTTTCTTT
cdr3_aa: CASSARTLNTEAFF

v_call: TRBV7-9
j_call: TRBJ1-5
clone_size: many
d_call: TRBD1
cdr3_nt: TGTGCCAGCAGGCAGGGGGCTGGTCAGCCCCAGCATTTT
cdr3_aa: CASRQGAGQPQHF